Shown below are 32 T cell receptor beta chains from a single sample sequenced in a study of metastatic and nonmetastatic thyroid tumors. Every patient underwent thyroid surgery untreated. TCRdb reprocessed the PCR reads using MiXCR. The profile shows tens of thousands of clones, about 12% of them singletons. Source material: blood. The receptors originated from a female donor with papillary thyroid cancer or a benign thyroid nodule (not recorded which). Some clones in this sample may be carry-over from other donors' samples.

This clone appeared many times. The V call is TRBV20-1, the J call TRBJ1-3; tentative D call: TRBD1 (5 bases). Trimming removed 0 bases at V and 7 bases at J, with 19 bases between. The CDR3 length is 16 residues. Germline-derived CDR1 and CDR2 are DFQATT and SNEGSKA (reference sequence). This CDR3 is CSARDLLGDLVNTIYF. The CDR3 DNA sequence: TGCAGTGCTAGAGATCTCCTGGGGGACTTGGTTAACACCATATATTTT.

The CDR3 spells CSASVDPTSGQYF. For the CDR3, the DNA is TGCAGTGCTAGCGTGGACCCAACATCGGGGCAGTACTTC. The rearrangement links TRBV20-1 to TRBJ2-7; D unclear. CDR3 length equals 13 residues. V was pared by 3 bases and J by 9 bases, with 18 bases between. Germline V gene lookup returns CDR1 DFQATT and CDR2 SNEGSKA (reference sequence).

A remark on this clone: Since the CDR3 does not end with the conserved phenylalanine or tryptophan, this likely comes from a read error. V is TRBV28 and J is TRBJ2-7; either TRBD1 or TRBD2 may supply D (5 bases each). Germline loops: CDR1 MDHEN, CDR2 SYDVKM. V gave up 6 bases and J gave up 7 bases, with 19 bases separating them. This CDR3 has 14 residues. CDR3 DNA: TGTGCCAGCAGCGACGGGACGCATTACCGGGAGCAGTACTTG. It specifies CASSDGTHYREQYL.

Many counts were recorded for this clone. The CDR3: CASSPPRSSGNTIYF. DNA for the CDR3: TGTGCCAGCTCACCACCGAGGAGCTCTGGAAACACCATATATTTT. This chain connects TRBV18 to TRBJ1-3; D remains unclear. The length of the CDR3 is 15 residues. Trimming shortened V by 0 bases and J by 0 bases, and 6 bases separated the two germline ends. CDR1 and CDR2 from the germline V gene are KGHSH and LQKENI.

This clone has only a few counts. This chain connects TRBV6-1 to TRBJ2-7; D unresolved. CDR1 is MNHNS, CDR2 SASEGT, per germline. The CDR3 length is 13 residues. Trimming removed 6 bases at V and 4 bases at J, with 13 bases between. CDR3 residues: CASSPSRPYEQYF. CDR3 DNA: TGTGCCAGCAGCCCTTCCAGGCCATACGAGCAGTACTTC.

The chain has TRBV2 and TRBJ2-7, with 9 bases identical to TRBD2. Germline V gene lookup returns CDR1 SNHLY and CDR2 FYNNEI. V gave up 4 bases and J gave up 2 bases; unmatched junction bases: 6. The CDR3 extends over 15 amino acids. In DNA, the CDR3 is TGTGCCAGCAGTGTAGAGCGGGAGGTTCCCTACGAGCAGTACTTC. It codes for CASSVEREVPYEQYF. Full variable domain (missing parts from reference TRBV2 and TRBJ2-7): EPEVTQTPSHQVTQMGQEVILRCVPISNHLYFYWYRQILGQKVEFLVSFYNNEISEKSEIFDDQFSVERPDGSNFTLKIRSTKLEDSAMYFCASSVEREVPYEQYFGPGTRLTVT.

In its sample, this clone was seen many times. The rearrangement links TRBV12-3 or TRBV12-4 to TRBJ1-4; the D gene is possibly TRBD1 (5 bases). V was pared by 3 bases and J by 8 bases, with 10 bases between. The CDR3 is made up of 13 amino acids. The DNA for the CDR3 is TGTGCCAGCAGTTTTGCAGGGAACGAAAAACTGTTTTTT. It yields the protein CASSFAGNEKLFF.

This clone showed up many times. The chain recombines TRBV5-1 with TRBJ2-7; D could derive from TRBD1 or TRBD2 (5 bases each). The CDR3 length is 18 residues. Germline values: CDR1 SGHRS, CDR2 YFSETQ. Trimming removed 6 bases at V and 1 base at J, with 26 bases between. The chain's CDR3 is CASTSASGGGYTSYEQYF. CDR3 sequence (DNA): TGCGCCAGCACCAGTGCCTCGGGTGGGGGTTATACATCCTACGAGCAGTACTTC.

This clone was found many times. J is TRBJ2-7 and V is TRBV6-2 or TRBV6-3; possibly TRBD1 or TRBD2 for D (6 bases each). The CDR3 runs to 14 residues. V was cut by 6 bases and J by 3 bases, with 15 bases left in between. CDR1 MNHEY and CDR2 SVGEGT come from the germline V gene. This chain's CDR3 is CASSRGGGIYEQYF. CDR3 DNA sequence: TGTGCCAGCAGCAGGGGCGGCGGGATCTACGAGCAGTACTTC.

This clone appeared many times. The chain carries TRBV2 and TRBJ2-7; TRBD2 agrees at 7 bases. Germline V lookup: CDR1 SNHLY, CDR2 FYNNEI. The CDR3 contains 11 residues. V lost 4 bases to trimming and J lost 6 bases; unmatched junction nucleotides: 0. The CDR3 sequence: CASSGEGEQYF. CDR3 sequence (DNA): TGTGCCAGCAGTGGGGAGGGCGAGCAGTACTTC.

This clone was observed many times. As DNA, the CDR3 is TGTGCCAGCAGAAGAGAATATGGCTACACCTTC. Translated: CASRREYGYTF. The chain uses TRBV6-1 and TRBJ1-2; no reliable D call. Between the trimmed V and J ends, which lost 6 bases and 5 bases, there was a span of 7 bases. Germline V gene lookup returns CDR1 MNHNS and CDR2 SASEGT. The CDR3 sequence is 11 residues long.

Ten or more counts support this clone. V is TRBV10-3 and J is TRBJ2-7; D remains ambiguous. The CDR3 is 14 amino acids. Germline-derived CDR1 and CDR2 are ENHRY and SYGVKD. V dropped 2 bases and J dropped 3 bases, with 11 bases sitting between them. CDR3 in amino acids: CAISESDGNYEQYF. The CDR3 DNA is TGTGCCATCAGTGAGAGTGACGGAAACTACGAGCAGTACTTC.

The chain is built from TRBV16 and TRBJ2-5; D assignment may be TRBD1 or TRBD2 (6 bases each). Germline assignment: CDR1 KGHSY and CDR2 FQNENV. The CDR3 sequence is 14 residues long. CDR3 nucleotide sequence: TGTGCGGGGCTCGGGGGCCGTGACCAAGAGACCCAGTACTTC. Its protein product is CAGLGGRDQETQYF.

This clone counts as medium-sized (0.01 to 0.1%). The gene calls are TRBV5-1 and TRBJ1-2; TRBD1 agrees at 7 bases. The CDR3 is made up of 15 amino acids. The V gene end was trimmed by 1 base and the J gene end by 4 bases; junction bases not matched to a gene: 7. Per the germline V gene, CDR1 is SGHRS and CDR2 is YFSETQ. The CDR3 DNA sequence: TGCGCCAGCAGCTTGACAGGGGCAGGTGGCTATGGCTACACCTTC. As protein: CASSLTGAGGYGYTF.

This clone has just a few counts. J is TRBJ2-3 and V is TRBV7-9; D gene uncertain. Trimming took off 3 bases at V and 6 bases at J, with 7 bases between the two ends. The germline V gene has CDR1 SEHNR and CDR2 FQNEAQ (reference sequence). The CDR3 is made up of 12 amino acids. The CDR3 spells CASSLQADTQYF. Written as DNA, the CDR3 is TGTGCCAGCAGCTTGCAGGCGGATACGCAGTATTTT.

This clone was observed at least ten times. The chain links TRBV9 to TRBJ2-5; D possibly uses TRBD1 or TRBD2 (5 bases each). V lost 3 bases and J 5 bases, leaving 14 bases between the germline ends. The CDR3 runs 14 residues. CDR1 and CDR2 (germline): SGDLS, YYNGEE. The CDR3 DNA reads as TGTGCCAGCAGCGAGGGACGGATAGGTGAGACCCAGTACTTC. Protein product: CASSEGRIGETQYF.

This clone was counted only a few times. This chain joins TRBV6-1 and TRBJ2-1; D is unclear. The length of the CDR3 is 12 residues. Germline V gene sequence: CDR1 MNHNS, CDR2 SASEGT. V shed 6 bases and J shed 7 bases, with 10 bases lying between them. The CDR3 DNA follows: TGTGCCAGCAGCCTATTAGTGAATGAGCAGTTCTTC. Its protein is CASSLLVNEQFF.

By share, this clone ranks as medium-sized. The gene calls are TRBV12-3 or TRBV12-4 and TRBJ2-3; 10 bases are shared with TRBD1. V lost 8 bases and J lost 5; bases outside the gene matches: 13. The CDR3 is made up of 16 amino acids. The CDR3 bases are TGTGCCAGCGTCGAGTGGATGACAGGGGGCAAAGATACGCAGTATTTT. Amino acid sequence: CASVEWMTGGKDTQYF.

This chain uses TRBV28 with TRBJ1-3; D may be TRBD1 (5 bases). CDR1 and CDR2 from the germline V gene are MDHEN and SYDVKM. There are 13 residues in the CDR3. V dropped 6 bases and J dropped 6 bases, with 12 bases sitting between them. In nucleotides, the CDR3 is TGTGCCAGCAGAACAGGAGGGATAAACACCATATATTTT. Translating gives CASRTGGINTIYF.

The chain employs TRBV27 and TRBJ1-1, with D unclear. The CDR3 extends over 14 amino acids. Germline values: CDR1 MNHEY, CDR2 SMNVEV (reference sequence). V gave up 6 bases and J gave up 4 bases, with 15 bases separating them. For the CDR3, the DNA is TGTGCCAGCAGCCGCAGCCGCGTGGTCACTGAAGCTTTCTTT. Its protein product is CASSRSRVVTEAFF.

Note on this clone: The conserved final phenylalanine or tryptophan is absent from the CDR3, which likely points to a read error. The chain is built from TRBV20-1 and TRBJ1-1; the D is unclear. With 6 bases removed from V and 4 bases from J, the gap between germline ends came to 15 bases. Germline V gene lookup returns CDR1 DFQATT and CDR2 SNEGSKA (reference sequence). This CDR3 comprises 13 residues. The CDR3, as DNA: TGCAGTGCCGGGAGGTCCGGGTCCACTGAAGCTTTCTTA. Translation: CSAGRSGSTEAFL.

This chain connects TRBV3-1 to TRBJ1-1, with D unresolved. Per germline, CDR1 LGHDT and CDR2 YNNKEL (reference sequence). Trimming pared 0 bases from V and 9 bases from J, leaving 11 bases between. This CDR3 comprises 13 residues. The CDR3 DNA reads TGTGCCAGCAGCCAAGATATTTCGCGTAAAGCTTTCTTT. This encodes CASSQDISRKAFF.

The V and J genes are TRBV5-4 and TRBJ2-7, with 7 bases identical to TRBD1. V was pared by 0 bases and J by 3 bases, with 3 bases of the junction left unmatched. The germline CDR1 and CDR2 sequences are SGHNT and YYREEE (reference sequence). This CDR3 has 14 residues. CDR3 protein: CASSLDRGLYEQYF. Here the CDR3 DNA reads TGTGCCAGCAGCTTGGATAGGGGGCTCTACGAGCAGTACTTC.

This chain uses TRBV4-1 with TRBJ2-2; 9 nucleotides match TRBD1. Germline V gives CDR1 MGHRA, CDR2 YSYEKL. The CDR3 totals 14 residues. The CDR3 reads CATGGTGHTGELFF. The CDR3 coding sequence is TGCGCGACCGGGGGGACAGGGCACACCGGGGAGCTGTTTTTT.

By sample fraction, this clone is medium-sized. The rearrangement links TRBV6-2 or TRBV6-3 to TRBJ2-1; the D gene is possibly TRBD2 (5 bases). V dropped 5 bases and J dropped 0 bases, with 14 bases sitting between them. The CDR3 runs 16 residues. Germline assignment: CDR1 MNHEY and CDR2 SVGEGT. CDR3 protein: CASSGWTLSSYNEQFF. The CDR3 DNA follows: TGTGCCAGCAGTGGATGGACTCTTAGCTCCTACAATGAGCAGTTCTTC.

Regarding this clone: A read error may explain this, as a much larger clone is one base away. The V and J genes are TRBV29-1 and TRBJ2-3, with D hard to call. Germline values: CDR1 SQVTM, CDR2 ANQGSEA. Deletions cut 7 bases from V and 15 bases from J, with 20 bases between. CDR3 length equals 11 residues. The CDR3 here is CSAWEPDSFYF. The CDR3 DNA reads TGCAGCGCTTGGGAACCAGATTCGTTTTATTTT.

This clone has at least ten counts. V is TRBV18 and J is TRBJ1-6, with TRBD1 matching 9 bases. This CDR3 contains 16 residues. Germline lookup yields CDR1 KGHSH and CDR2 LQKENI. J lost 7 bases, V lost 2 bases, and 6 bases had no gene match. In nucleotides, the CDR3 is TGTGCCAGCTCACCAAGGGACAGGGCTGGCAATTCACCCCTCCACTTT. Protein sequence: CASSPRDRAGNSPLHF.

The table lists this clone with many counts. V usage is TRBV10-3 and J usage is TRBJ2-1, with D tentatively TRBD2 (6 bases). The ends were cut back, 4 bases at V and 3 bases at J, with 16 bases in the middle. The CDR3 consists of 16 residues. In germline, CDR1 is ENHRY, CDR2 SYGVKD. The CDR3 is CAISVSRESDYNEQFF. DNA of the CDR3: TGTGCCATCAGTGTTAGTCGGGAGTCAGACTACAATGAGCAGTTCTTC.

This clone was picked up many times. The chain couples TRBV18 to TRBJ2-7; no clear D. The V end lost 6 bases, the J end lost 3 bases, and 18 bases lay between the germline ends. Germline V CDR1 and CDR2: KGHSH, LQKENI. This CDR3 contains 15 residues. The CDR3 loop is CASSLSNGPHYEQYF. The CDR3, as DNA: TGTGCCAGCTCTTTGTCGAATGGGCCTCACTACGAGCAGTACTTC.

This clone was seen many times. The rearrangement links TRBV18 to TRBJ2-2; D gene unclear. This CDR3 region has 16 residues. With 0 bases removed from V and 0 bases from J, the gap between germline ends came to 8 bases. Germline CDR1 is KGHSH and CDR2 is LQKENI. The chain's CDR3 is CASSPPTIANTGELFF. CDR3 sequence (DNA): TGTGCCAGCTCACCACCGACAATAGCGAACACCGGGGAGCTGTTTTTT.

This clone was counted ten times or more. The chain links TRBV5-1 to TRBJ2-3, with 9 positions matching TRBD1. There are 16 residues in the CDR3. In germline, CDR1 is SGHRS, CDR2 YFSETQ. V lost 3 bases and J lost 0; bases outside the gene matches: 5. The CDR3 sequence is CASSSGDRGSTDTQYF. CDR3 nucleotides: TGCGCCAGCAGCTCCGGAGACAGGGGGAGCACAGATACGCAGTATTTT.

The chain employs TRBV28 and TRBJ2-5; 10 bases are a match to TRBD2. The germline CDR1 and CDR2 sequences are MDHEN and SYDVKM. The CDR3 is 15 amino acids. Trimming cost V 5 bases and J 2 bases; bases outside gene matches: 5. CDR3 region: CASSTLAGDQETQYF. In DNA form, the CDR3 reads TGTGCCAGCAGTACCCTAGCGGGGGATCAAGAGACCCAGTACTTC.